One T cell receptor (beta chain) is described in this entry. What it binds is not known. Other nucleotide sequences in the sample specify the same CDR3. The V and J ends lost 6 bases and 7 bases respectively, with 19 bases between them. CDR1 and CDR2 (germline): LNHDA, SQIVND (reference sequence). The CDR3 loop spans 14 amino acids. Data came from immunoSEQ multiplex PCR; TCRdb stores just in-frame clones and leaves some out. The sample carries tens of thousands of clones, 79% recorded once. This entry is derived from a study of T cells in narcolepsy. General observations from the study: Autoreactive HCRT-specific and TRIB2-specific clonotypes were marked in same-patient CSF-versus-blood CD4+ comparisons.

The sequence derives from a human donor in good health. Sequences were obtained from memory (CD45RA-) CD4+ T cells from blood. The chain combines TRBV19 with TRBJ2-7; either TRBD1 or TRBD2 may fit D (5 bases each). DNA of the CDR3: TGTGCCAGTAGCCTTACCGGGGTGGGGCGGGAGCAGTACTTC. Its translation is CASSLTGVGREQYF.